This T cell receptor beta chain was found in a study of shared clonotypes between healthy human individuals. General study points: Represented diversity (both genetic and exposure-history) was limited by the small number of donors. Among a few donors, roughly 5% of naive CD4 clonotypes were found in common.

Turning to this clone: Its antigen remains unidentified.

How the authors handled the data: Junction-only sequences without quality scores came from ImmunoSEQ, so filtering differed. Here immunoSEQ multiplex PCR was the method, and the copy in TCRdb shows in-frame clones only, minus some. V and J calls and clone size follow that table, whereas D and trimming were derived from the DNA. The sample shows approximately 2.1 million clones, 80% to 95% of them seen only once. The clonotype was recovered from a man between 18 and 35 years old in good health. Some clones in this sample may be carry-over from other donors' samples. Sequenced input: naive CD4+ T cells from PBMCs. Sample subset: CD45RA+ positively selected.

The CDR3: CASSDQQNEKLFF. CDR3 sequence (DNA): TGTGCCAGCAGTGACCAGCAGAATGAAAAACTGTTTTTT. The gene calls are TRBV6-1 and TRBJ1-4; D remains ambiguous. The CDR3 is 13 residues long. In germline, CDR1 is MNHNS, CDR2 SASEGT. V was shortened by 3 bases and J by 5 bases, with 7 bases between the two germline ends.